The rows below give T cell receptor beta chains drawn from one sample of a study of CD4 T cells in relation to SARS-CoV-2 and coronaviruses. These receptors' antigens are unknown. The assay was immunoSEQ multiplex PCR, and TCRdb's table has in-frame clones only and misses some. This table holds 15,000 to 25,000 clones, approximately 80% found once. Sample: CD4+ T cells from PBMCs, cultured in vitro. These receptor sequences come from a human donor in good health. CDR3s include the opening cysteine and the closing phenylalanine or tryptophan.

>TRBJ2-5|15|TRBV7-6
CASSYPKGMEETQYF
>TRBJ2-1|15|TRBV6-5
CASSYSGSSYNEQFF
>TRBJ2-5|14|TRBV5-1
CASVPSGGIGTQYF
>TRBJ1-5|12|TRBV19
CASSAQGVAQHF
>TRBJ2-1|14|TRBV19
CASRAAGEYNEQFF
>TRBJ1-4|15|TRBV19
CASSTKTGGNEKLFF
>TRBJ1-1|15|TRBV4-3
CASSQDGRGNTEAFF
>TRBJ1-2|15|TRBV4-3
CASSQSSVVGSGYTF
>TRBJ2-2|16|TRBV9
CASSVRSAGNTGELFF
>TRBJ1-4|15|TRBV2
CASNGHKGPNEKLFF
>TRBJ1-1|13|TRBV29-1
CSVRSGRVAEAFF
>TRBJ1-2|13|TRBV30
CAWSAQDRNGYTF
>TRBJ1-5|14|TRBV16
CASSRQGRDQPQHF
>TRBJ1-3|18|TRBV18
CASSPSTLQGSSGNTIYF